The clone carrying this T cell receptor beta chain has at least ten counts. Repertoires were generated with immunoSEQ multiplex PCR, while TCRdb's copy carries only in-frame clones and drops some. The sample carries about 1 million clones, around 74% recorded once. This record belongs to a study of shared clonotypes between healthy human individuals. In germline, CDR1 is SGHTA, CDR2 FQGNSA. V dropped 5 bases and J dropped 0 bases, with 16 bases sitting between them. The CDR3 loop spans 16 amino acids. This receptor was identified in a man aged 18 to 29 in good health. The chain is built from TRBV7-2 and TRBJ1-1; tentative D call: TRBD1 (6 bases). The sample was memory CD4+ T cells sorted from blood. Subset here: CD45RA-negative fraction. CDR3 DNA sequence: TGTGCCAGCAGCCCTAGGAGGGGGAAGATGAACACTGAAGCTTTCTTT. It is translated as CASSPRRGKMNTEAFF.